This T cell receptor (beta chain) was captured by sequencing in a study of beta chain features in type 1 diabetes. Looking at the study overall: The patients were much like the healthy donors in age, gender and cell yields. Across every sample, over 100 million sorted cells were examined in total.

This clone was observed a handful of times. Antigen specificity is unknown. Study observations and caveats: Researchers reported that naive, central memory and Treg TCRB repertoires appeared more similar in patients than in healthy donors. Among all four CD4+ subsets, Type 1 diabetes patients had TCRB CDR3s that were moderately but significantly shorter.

The CDR3 extends over 13 amino acids. Germline V gives CDR1 SGHAT, CDR2 FQNNGV. The junction had 8 bases not matched to a gene; V was cut back by 11 bases and J by 1 base. Expressed TCRB transcripts were sequenced after all isolated RNA was converted to cDNA. Generated by immunoSEQ multiplex PCR, the TCRdb table keeps only in-frame clones and is missing some. In the table there are 860,000 or so clones, about 17% of which are singletons. The sequenced sample consisted of naive CD4+ T cells from blood. The chain employs TRBV11-2 and TRBJ2-7; 7 bases fit TRBD2. This clonotype was sampled from a woman aged 18 to 35 in good health. The CDR3 loop is CAVRGGESYEQYF. The CDR3 nucleotides are TGTGCCGTAAGGGGAGGGGAATCCTACGAGCAGTACTTC.